This TCR beta chain was sequenced during a study of blood T cell repertoires in COVID-19. The wider study: Spain, Italy and the United States supplied samples that represented acute and convalescent COVID-19. Sources were T cells, B-cell-depleted T cells, or PBMCs; the material itself was cDNA or gDNA.

Methods used by the authors: Estimates of nucleated cell counts were drawn from the amplification of reference gene primers. Some clones are missing from TCRdb's copy, which holds only in-frame ones; the method was immunoSEQ multiplex PCR. V, J and clone size are taken as reported in that table, and D and trimming were inferred from the DNA itself. The data contain approximately 190,000 clones, 75% to 90% of them seen just once; the ten biggest clones take up roughly 2.2%. This sequence was found in a man between 65 and 85 years old with active or convalescent COVID-19. What was sequenced was peripheral blood.

This chain's CDR3 is CASTPTGAELFF. CDR3 sequence (DNA): TGTGCCAGTACCCCGACAGGGGCGGAGCTGTTTTTT. The rearrangement links TRBV19 to TRBJ2-2; 8 bases agree with TRBD1. Losses at the gene ends were 7 bases for V and 10 bases for J; bases not matched to a gene: 5. Germline CDR1 is LNHDA and CDR2 is SQIVND (reference sequence). This CDR3 contains 12 residues. Looking up the rest from reference TRBV19 and TRBJ2-2 gives the full variable domain: DGGITQSPKYLFRKEGQNVTLSCEQNLNHDAMYWYRQDPGQGLRLIYYSQIVNDFQKGDIAEGYSVSREKKESFPLTVTSAQKNPTAFYLCASTPTGAELFFGEGSRLTVL.